A single sample is the source of the 31 T cell receptor beta chains below, sequenced in a study of blood T cell repertoires in COVID-19. Libraries were prepared by immunoSEQ multiplex PCR; TCRdb keeps only in-frame clonotypes and omits some of them. The data show fewer than 350,000 clones, with around 81% seen just once and roughly 2.9% held by the top ten. The sequenced sample consisted of peripheral blood. Source of these receptors: a woman aged 60-75 years with active or convalescent COVID-19.

This chain connects TRBV7-6 to TRBJ1-1; 8 bases map to TRBD1. Germline lookup yields CDR1 SGHVS and CDR2 FNYEAQ. CDR3 length: 20 residues. V dropped 2 bases and J dropped 4; count of bases not matched to a gene: 21. CDR3 region: CASSLPRISWTGTIGTEAFF. The CDR3 nucleotides are TGTGCCAGCAGCTTACCCCGTATCTCCTGGACAGGGACGATAGGCACTGAAGCTTTCTTT.

V and J are TRBV5-6 and TRBJ2-5; TRBD1 aligns across 8 bases. After removal of 4 bases from V and 2 bases from J, the junction contained 4 bases not matched to a gene. In germline, CDR1 is SGHDT, CDR2 YYEEEE. The CDR3 totals 14 residues. The CDR3 nucleotides read TGTGCCAGCAGCCCGGGACAGGCGCAAGAGACCCAGTACTTC. The encoded protein is CASSPGQAQETQYF.

DNA of the CDR3: TGTGCCAGCAGTACCGGGACAGGGGTAGACAAACTGTTTTTT. Protein sequence: CASSTGTGVDKLFF. The chain recombines TRBV11-1 with TRBJ1-4; TRBD1 agrees at 10 bases. The CDR3 is 14 amino acids. Germline assignment: CDR1 SGHAT and CDR2 FQDESV (reference sequence). Losses at the gene ends were 6 bases for V and 11 bases for J; bases not matched to a gene: 9.

The chain joins TRBV18 to TRBJ2-7, with 7 bases aligning to TRBD1. The germline V gene encodes CDR1 KGHSH and CDR2 LQKENI. The V segment lost 4 bases and the J segment 2 bases; nucleotides outside the gene matches: 11. There are 16 residues in the CDR3. The CDR3 coding sequence is TGTGCCAGCTCACTCCGACAGGGATCAACCACCTACGAGCAGTACTTC. Protein: CASSLRQGSTTYEQYF. The full variable domain, its missing parts supplied by reference TRBV18 and TRBJ2-7, is NAGVMQNPRHLVRRRGQEARLRCSPMKGHSHVYWYRQLPEEGLKFMVYLQKENIIDESGMPKERFSAEFPKEGPSILRIQQVVRGDSAAYFCASSLRQGSTTYEQYFGPGTRLTVT.

The chain carries TRBV4-3 and TRBJ1-1, with D hard to call. This CDR3 has 13 amino acids. CDR1 and CDR2 from the germline V gene are LGHNA and YSLEER. V shed 2 bases and J shed 4 bases, with 8 bases lying between them. CDR3 coding DNA: TGCGCCAGCAGCCAATTAGGAGGCACTGAAGCTTTCTTT. It is translated as CASSQLGGTEAFF.

V is TRBV29-1 and J is TRBJ2-1; D possibly corresponds to TRBD1 (5 bases). The ends were cut back, 7 bases at V and 7 bases at J, with 17 bases in the middle. CDR1 SQVTM and CDR2 ANQGSEA come from the germline V gene. The CDR3 length is 13 residues. CDR3 in DNA: TGCAGCGGCCGACAGTACGAACGGAATGAGCAGTTCTTC. Protein sequence: CSGRQYERNEQFF.

The CDR3 region is CASSPTSGTDTQYF. As DNA, the CDR3 is TGTGCCAGCAGCCCGACTAGCGGCACAGATACGCAGTATTTT. This chain uses TRBV7-3 with TRBJ2-3, with TRBD2 identical over 8 bases. Germline values: CDR1 SGHTA, CDR2 FQGTGA. There are 14 residues in the CDR3. V lost 5 bases and J lost 1; bases outside the gene matches: 2.

This clone was detected once. The gene calls are TRBV7-9 and TRBJ1-1; a possible D gene is TRBD1 (5 bases). The V gene's germline CDR1 is SEHNR and CDR2 FQNEAQ (reference sequence). The V and J ends lost 4 bases and 5 bases respectively, with 8 bases between them. The CDR3 runs to 12 residues. Here the CDR3 reads CASSSGRTEAFF. The CDR3 DNA reads as TGTGCCAGCAGCTCAGGGCGGACTGAAGCTTTCTTT.

The V gene is TRBV3-1 (or the pseudogene TRBV3-2), the J gene TRBJ1-5; TRBD1 is a possible D gene (6 bases). The germline gives CDR1 LGHDT, CDR2 YNNKEL (reference sequence). The CDR3 has 15 amino acids. Trimming took 1 base from V and 7 from J, leaving 14 bases between them. CDR3 residues: CASSQAGGAKQPQHF. In DNA, the CDR3 is TGTGCCAGCAGCCAAGCGGGGGGCGCAAAGCAGCCCCAGCATTTT.

The gene calls are TRBV11-3 and TRBJ1-2; TRBD1 matches 8 bases. Trimming at V came to 5 bases and at J to 0 bases, leaving 11 bases not matched to a gene. The CDR3 contains 17 residues. Per the germline V gene, CDR1 is SGHNT and CDR2 is YENEEA. CDR3 sequence reads: CASSLWDRRTTNYGYTF. In DNA, the CDR3 is TGTGCCAGCAGCCTTTGGGACAGGCGGACCACTAACTATGGCTACACCTTC.

The J gene is TRBJ1-2, the V gene TRBV5-6; perhaps TRBD1 as D (6 bases). This CDR3 contains 14 residues. From germline, CDR1 is SGHDT and CDR2 YYEEEE. With 5 bases removed from V and 4 bases from J, the gap between germline ends came to 15 bases. This CDR3 reads CASSLRGHAYGYTF. The CDR3 DNA sequence: TGTGCCAGCAGTTTAAGGGGACACGCCTATGGCTACACCTTC.

The chain joins TRBV4-2 to TRBJ2-7; 8 bases match TRBD1. Germline assignment: CDR1 LGHNA and CDR2 YNFKEQ. The CDR3 has 15 residues. J lost 3 bases, V lost 3 bases, and 7 bases had no gene match. CDR3 bases: TGTGCCAGCAGCCAGTACAGGGGGTTCGGCTACGAGCAGTACTTC. Translated, it gives CASSQYRGFGYEQYF.

This chain links TRBV9 with TRBJ1-2; tentative D call: TRBD1 (6 bases). CDR3 length: 14 residues. The V gene lost 4 bases and the J gene lost 13 bases, with 23 bases spanning the gap. Germline-derived CDR1 and CDR2 are SGDLS and YYNGEE. The CDR3 sequence is CASSPLQGLLRPTF. Here the CDR3 DNA reads TGTGCCAGCAGCCCTCTCCAGGGGTTACTGAGGCCCACCTTC.

Comment on this clone: A much larger clonotype is one base distant, so this may be a read error. Other nucleotide sequences in the sample specify the same CDR3. This chain joins TRBV2 and TRBJ2-3; D remains unclear. The CDR3 extends over 14 amino acids. Germline V gene lookup returns CDR1 SNHLY and CDR2 FYNNEI. The CDR3 reads CASSEGGPADTQYF. Here the CDR3 DNA reads TGTGCCAGTAGTGAAGGTGGCCCAGCGGATACGCAGTATTTT.

The CDR3 here is CASSLLPRASSGGKGDTQYF. DNA of the CDR3: TGTGCCAGCAGCCTCCTACCACGGGCGTCTAGCGGGGGGAAGGGAGATACGCAGTATTTT. This rearrangement joins TRBV7-3 to TRBJ2-3; TRBD2 aligns across 11 bases. Germline V gives CDR1 SGHTA, CDR2 FQGTGA. The CDR3 extends over 20 amino acids. V was pared by 5 bases and J by 5 bases, with 21 bases of the junction left unmatched. Full variable domain (rest looked up from reference TRBV7-3 and TRBJ2-3): GAGVSQTPSNKVTEKGKYVELRCDPISGHTALYWYRQSLGQGPEFLIYFQGTGAADDSGLPNDRFFAVRPEGSVSTLKIQRTERGDSAVYLCASSLLPRASSGGKGDTQYFGPGTRLTVL.

This chain connects TRBV7-2 to TRBJ2-6; 8 bases align to TRBD1. Unmatched junction bases numbered 10, after V lost 2 bases and J lost 19 bases. The length of the CDR3 is 13 residues. The V gene's germline CDR1 is SGHTA and CDR2 FQGNSA. In DNA, the CDR3 is TGTGCCAGCAGCTTACCAGTCTTGGGACAGGCAACTTTC. This encodes CASSLPVLGQATF.

The CDR3 loop reads CASSWTGGTGNTIYF. CDR3 bases: TGCGCCAGCAGCTGGACAGGGGGCACTGGAAACACCATATATTTT. The V gene is TRBV4-1, the J gene TRBJ1-3, with 11 bases aligning to TRBD1. The V gene end was trimmed by 5 bases and the J gene end by 2 bases; junction bases not matched to a gene: 2. The CDR3 consists of 15 residues. The V gene's germline CDR1 is MGHRA and CDR2 YSYEKL.

The chain couples TRBV6-5 to TRBJ2-2; the D gene is possibly TRBD1 (6 bases). This CDR3 is built from 15 residues. Trimming cost V 5 bases and J 2 bases, with 12 bases left between them. The germline V gene encodes CDR1 MNHEY and CDR2 SVGAGI. The CDR3 DNA is TGTGCCAGCAGTAGGGACAACCTAAACACCGGGGAGCTGTTTTTT. Translation gives CASSRDNLNTGELFF.

This clone has only one observation. The rearrangement joins TRBV30 to TRBJ1-1, with D possibly being TRBD1 (6 bases). Trimming took 0 bases from V and 0 from J, leaving 14 bases between them. The germline V gene encodes CDR1 GTSNPN and CDR2 SVGIG (reference sequence). The CDR3 covers 16 residues. The CDR3 protein is CAWSVMQGTMNTEAFF. Written as DNA, the CDR3 is TGTGCCTGGAGTGTAATGCAGGGGACAATGAACACTGAAGCTTTCTTT.

The chain employs TRBV27 and TRBJ2-5; D is ambiguous. The CDR3 has 13 residues. V lost 5 bases, J lost 4 bases, and 11 bases lay in between. Germline V lookup: CDR1 MNHEY, CDR2 SMNVEV (reference sequence). The CDR3, as DNA: TGTGCCAGCAGTCCCCCCCTCGGAGAGACCCAGTACTTC. Encoded protein: CASSPPLGETQYF.

The rearrangement links TRBV5-6 to TRBJ1-1, with D unclear. CDR1 and CDR2 (germline): SGHDT, YYEEEE. The CDR3 contains 13 residues. V gave up 6 bases and J gave up 4 bases, with 13 bases separating them. The CDR3 nucleotides are TGTGCCAGCATTCATAAGGGAGGCACTGAAGCTTTCTTT. This gives the protein CASIHKGGTEAFF.

This clone was found a few times. The chain carries TRBV6-5 and TRBJ2-7; D gene uncertain. CDR3 length: 11 residues. Per the germline V gene, CDR1 is MNHEY and CDR2 is SVGAGI. V lost 11 bases, J lost 0 bases, and 8 bases lay in between. In nucleotides, the CDR3 is TGTGCCTGCGAAGTCTCCTACGAGCAGTACTTC. This encodes CACEVSYEQYF.

The J gene is TRBJ1-1, the V gene TRBV2; TRBD1 is a possible D gene (6 bases). The CDR3 sequence is 13 residues long. Per the germline V gene, CDR1 is SNHLY and CDR2 is FYNNEI. With 7 bases removed from V and 1 base from J, the gap between germline ends came to 10 bases. CDR3 DNA sequence: TGTGCCAGCATGACGACAGGGAACACTGAAGCTTTCTTT. Translated: CASMTTGNTEAFF.

The chain carries TRBV19 and TRBJ1-5, with TRBD1 as a possible D gene (5 bases). With 5 bases removed from V and 4 bases from J, the gap between germline ends came to 12 bases. The V gene's germline CDR1 is LNHDA and CDR2 SQIVND (reference sequence). The CDR3 is 14 residues long. The CDR3 DNA follows: TGTGCCAGTAGTGAAGGGGCTTCTAATCAGCCCCAGCATTTT. This encodes CASSEGASNQPQHF.

The chain recombines TRBV7-9 with TRBJ2-3, with 9 bases identical to TRBD2. Germline loops: CDR1 SEHNR, CDR2 FQNEAQ (reference sequence). J was trimmed by 5 bases and V by 5 bases; bases with no gene match: 17. The CDR3 has 18 residues. This CDR3 reads CASSPRAPSGALEDTQYF. CDR3 in DNA: TGTGCCAGCAGCCCTAGGGCCCCTAGCGGGGCCCTAGAAGATACGCAGTATTTT.

The V call is TRBV6-2 or TRBV6-3, the J call TRBJ2-3, with TRBD2 matching over 9 bases. CDR1 is MNHEY, CDR2 SVGEGT, per germline. This CDR3 region has 17 residues. V trimming: 2 bases; J trimming: 1 base; junction bases outside the gene matches: 7. In DNA, the CDR3 is TGTGCCAGCAGTTACGGCGGGGGGGCCGGGGGCACAGATACGCAGTATTTT. Residues: CASSYGGGAGGTDTQYF.

The rearrangement uses TRBV12-3 or TRBV12-4 and TRBJ2-3; D is unclear. The CDR3 runs 13 residues. V shed 3 bases and J shed 10 bases, with 14 bases lying between them. This CDR3 is CASSFNEVSAQYF. CDR3 in DNA: TGTGCCAGCAGTTTTAATGAAGTTTCGGCGCAGTATTTT.

The genes are TRBV7-3 and TRBJ2-3; 7 bases map to TRBD2. The ends lost 3 bases at V and 1 base at J; junction bases unmatched: 1. CDR3 length: 14 residues. Germline V lookup: CDR1 SGHTA, CDR2 FQGTGA. Here the CDR3 reads CASSLLAGTDTQYF. CDR3 coding DNA: TGTGCCAGCAGCTTGCTAGCGGGCACAGATACGCAGTATTTT. The entire variable domain, with the rest obtained from reference TRBV7-3 and TRBJ2-3, is as follows: GAGVSQTPSNKVTEKGKYVELRCDPISGHTALYWYRQSLGQGPEFLIYFQGTGAADDSGLPNDRFFAVRPEGSVSTLKIQRTERGDSAVYLCASSLLAGTDTQYFGPGTRLTVL.

In this sample, this clone turned up once. The chain employs TRBV9 and TRBJ2-7; tentatively, D is TRBD2 (5 bases). Germline values: CDR1 SGDLS, CDR2 YYNGEE. Trimming took off 3 bases at V and 2 bases at J, with 15 bases between the two ends. The CDR3 consists of 15 residues. The CDR3 is CASSAGVGMAYEQYF. The CDR3 DNA sequence: TGTGCCAGCAGCGCCGGGGTTGGGATGGCCTACGAGCAGTACTTC.

V gene TRBV19 combines with J gene TRBJ1-2, with D possibly TRBD1 on 5 matching bases. The CDR3 extends over 17 amino acids. Trimming cost V 3 bases and J 8 bases, with 25 bases left between them. Per the germline V gene, CDR1 is LNHDA and CDR2 is SQIVND (reference sequence). This CDR3 is CASSMTMFAGLWGGYTF. CDR3 DNA: TGTGCCAGTAGTATGACGATGTTTGCAGGGCTCTGGGGAGGCTACACCTTC.

This clone showed up just a few times. The rearrangement links TRBV7-2 to TRBJ1-2; D may be TRBD1 (6 bases). The germline V and J ends were trimmed by 5 bases and 4 bases, with 17 bases remaining between them. Germline V gene lookup returns CDR1 SGHTA and CDR2 FQGNSA. CDR3 length equals 15 residues. The DNA for the CDR3 is TGTGCCAGCAGCCCGACAGGAACTGAGTCCTATGGCTACACCTTC. Translating gives CASSPTGTESYGYTF.